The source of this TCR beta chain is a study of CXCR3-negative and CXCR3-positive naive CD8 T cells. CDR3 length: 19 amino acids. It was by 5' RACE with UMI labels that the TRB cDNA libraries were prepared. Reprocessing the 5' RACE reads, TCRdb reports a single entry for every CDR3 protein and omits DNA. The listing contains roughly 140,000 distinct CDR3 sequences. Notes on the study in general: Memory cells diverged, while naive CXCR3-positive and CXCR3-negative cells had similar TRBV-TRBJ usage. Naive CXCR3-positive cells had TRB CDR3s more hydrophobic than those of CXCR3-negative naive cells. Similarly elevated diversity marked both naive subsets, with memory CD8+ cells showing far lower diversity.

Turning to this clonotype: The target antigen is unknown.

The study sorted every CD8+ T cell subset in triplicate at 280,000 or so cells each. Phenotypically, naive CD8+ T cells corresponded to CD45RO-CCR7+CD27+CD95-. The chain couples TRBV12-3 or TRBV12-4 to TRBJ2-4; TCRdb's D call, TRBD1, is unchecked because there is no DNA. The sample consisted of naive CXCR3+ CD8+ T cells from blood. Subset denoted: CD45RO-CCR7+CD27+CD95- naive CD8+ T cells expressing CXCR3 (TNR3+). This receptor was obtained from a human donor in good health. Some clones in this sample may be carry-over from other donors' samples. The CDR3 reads CASKSRDRGLGKAKNIQYF.